Listed below are T cell receptor beta chains from one sample, sequenced in a study of regulatory T cells in long-lasting Graves disease. TCRdb re-analysed the multiplex PCR reads in MiXCR, keeping a single row per CDR3 protein. The sample shows roughly 400,000 distinct CDR3 sequences, around 17% of them seen only once. These data are also associated with another study on T cells in Graves' hyperthyroidism and ophthalmopathy.

Sample: peripheral blood mononuclear cells (PBMCs), taken at new diagnosis, from a patient treated with antithyroid drugs. All receptors derive from a woman aged 18-29 years with Graves disease. Both conserved end residues are part of each CDR3. Fields, in order: V gene, D gene, clone size, J gene, CDR3 DNA, CDR3 protein. A D gene is named only where the DNA matches it firmly. The size entry is marked missing in some rows and otherwise reads once, few, many or a size class.

TRBV10-3	NA	NA	TRBJ1-5	TGTGCCATCGCCGACAGTGACAATCAGCCCCAGCATTTT	CAIADSDNQPQHF
TRBV28	TRBD2	many	TRBJ2-3	TGTGCCAGCAGTTCCCTGGGACTAGCGGGAGATCTCACAGATACGCAGTATTTT	CASSSLGLAGDLTDTQYF
TRBV2	NA	many	TRBJ1-2	TGTGCCAGCAGCCCAGCGCTTCATAGCGGGGGCTACACCTTC	CASSPALHSGGYTF
TRBV30	TRBD2	many	TRBJ2-7	TGTGCCTGGAGTGTACTGCGGGAGTACGAGCAGTACTTC	CAWSVLREYEQYF
TRBV7-9	NA	many	TRBJ2-6	TGTGCCAGCAGCCAACGAGGGAGCTCTGGGGCCAACGTCCTGACTTTC	CASSQRGSSGANVLTF
TRBV19	NA	few	TRBJ2-5	TGTGCCAGTAGTAAAGGGGGCGCGGGAGAAGAGACCCAGTACTTC	CASSKGGAGEETQYF
TRBV5-6	TRBD1	NA	TRBJ1-4	TGTGCCAGCAGCCGAGACAGGGGGCCTAATGAAAAACTGTTTTTT	CASSRDRGPNEKLFF
TRBV28	NA	many	TRBJ2-7	TGTGCCAGCAGTTCCACAGGGAACTACGAGCAGTACTTC	CASSSTGNYEQYF
TRBV19	NA	NA	TRBJ1-5	TGTGCCAGTAGTCCCAGGAGTGGGATATTTAGCAATCAGCCCCAGCATTTT	CASSPRSGIFSNQPQHF
TRBV27	NA	many	TRBJ2-7	TGTGCCAGCAGCCCATTAGAACACAACTACGAGCAGTACTTC	CASSPLEHNYEQYF
TRBV11-1	NA	many	TRBJ2-2	TGTGCCAGCAGCAACAGGGACACCGGGGAGCTGTTTTTT	CASSNRDTGELFF
TRBV10-1	TRBD2	NA	TRBJ2-1	TGCGCCAGCCACGGGACTAGCGGGAGCTACAATGAGCAGTTCTTC	CASHGTSGSYNEQFF
TRBV27	NA	many	TRBJ2-1	TGTGCCAGCAGTCTAACTGAGGTGTTCGGCAATGAGCAGTTCTTC	CASSLTEVFGNEQFF
TRBV6-1	TRBD2	many	TRBJ2-5	TGTGCCAGCAGTACCCCCCGACTAGCGGGAGGGATGCGGGAGACCCAGTACTTC	CASSTPRLAGGMRETQYF
TRBV19	TRBD1	many	TRBJ2-1	TGTGCCAGTTCCAGTGGGGGACAGACCTTAGACTACAATGAGCAGTTCTTC	CASSSGGQTLDYNEQFF
TRBV4-2	TRBD1	few	TRBJ2-2	TGTGCCAGCAGCCTTCGACAGGGGGAAGGTCGGACCGGGGAGCTGGTTTTT	CASSLRQGEGRTGELVF
TRBV5-1	TRBD2	many	TRBJ2-7	TGCGCCAGCAGCTTGGCCCTAGCGGGAGGATACGAGCAGTACTTC	CASSLALAGGYEQYF
TRBV10-3	NA	NA	TRBJ1-3	TGTGCCATCAGTGGGGAAAGCTCTGGAAACACCATATATTTT	CAISGESSGNTIYF
TRBV2	TRBD2	NA	TRBJ2-7	TGTGCCAGCAGTGCTCCGGGACTAGAGTCTGTTTTCGAGCAGTACTTC	CASSAPGLESVFEQYF
TRBV9	NA	NA	TRBJ1-3	TGTGCCAGCAGCGTAGGAGGAAGCACCATATATTTT	CASSVGGSTIYF
TRBV4-3	TRBD2	NA	TRBJ2-3	TGCGCCGGCAGCCAAGATCTAGCGGGTTCCCCAGATACGCAGTATTTT	CAGSQDLAGSPDTQYF
TRBV20-1	NA	many	TRBJ2-3	TGCAGTGCTAGAGGGGCTAGAGACACAGATACGCAGTATTTT	CSARGARDTDTQYF
TRBV20-1	TRBD2	NA	TRBJ2-1	TGCAGTGCTAGAGGGCAGGAGTCTAGCGGGAGAAATGAGCAGTTCTTC	CSARGQESSGRNEQFF
TRBV6-1	TRBD2	many	TRBJ2-7	TGTGCCAGCAGTGAGTGGTTAGCGGGGGAGAGCTCCTACGAGCAGTACTTC	CASSEWLAGESSYEQYF
TRBV2	TRBD1	many	TRBJ1-1	TGTGCCAGCAGTGCAGACAGGGGAGCTGAAGCTTTCTTT	CASSADRGAEAFF
TRBV5-4	NA	NA	TRBJ2-7	TGTGCCAGCAGCTTGGTTGGGGCGGGCTCCTACGAGCAGTACTTC	CASSLVGAGSYEQYF
TRBV15	NA	few	TRBJ2-3	TGTGCCACCAGCCAGAGCCCAGATACGCAGTATTTT	CATSQSPDTQYF
TRBV12-3/TRBV12-4	TRBD2	many	TRBJ2-1	TGTGCCAGCCTAGGACTAGCGGGAGGTTATTCCTACAATGAGCAGTTCTTC	CASLGLAGGYSYNEQFF
TRBV20-1	NA	many	TRBJ1-5	TGCAGTGCCGCTTTGGGACCGAGCAATCAGCCCCAGCATTTT	CSAALGPSNQPQHF
TRBV13	NA	NA	TRBJ2-4	TGTGCCAGCAGCTTTGACGGGAGTGCCGGTCAAAACATTCAGTACTTC	CASSFDGSAGQNIQYF
TRBV11-2	NA	many	TRBJ2-1	TGTGCCAGCAGGGGGGTAGGGAGCTCCTACAATGAGCAGTTCTTC	CASRGVGSSYNEQFF
TRBV6-1	TRBD1	many	TRBJ1-2	TGTGCCAGCACTGAGAGTGTGGGGACAGGGGGCAGTTATGGCTACACCTTC	CASTESVGTGGSYGYTF
TRBV6-1	NA	few	TRBJ2-3	TGTGCCAGCAGTGAATTCGACCCCTGGGGCACAGATACGCAGTATTTT	CASSEFDPWGTDTQYF
TRBV6-5	NA	many	TRBJ2-5	TGTGCCAGCAGTTACCCGAGCGGGGAGACCCAGTACTTC	CASSYPSGETQYF
TRBV20-1	TRBD2	NA	TRBJ2-5	TGCAGTGCTAGGGGTCCAGCGGGAGCACCCGAGACCCAGTACTTC	CSARGPAGAPETQYF
TRBV27	NA	NA	TRBJ2-1	TGTGCCAGCAGATTGACTAGTTACAATGAGCAGTTCTTC	CASRLTSYNEQFF
TRBV20-1	NA	many	TRBJ1-2	TGCAGTGCTAGAGATATAGGGACTATCCATGGCTACACCTTC	CSARDIGTIHGYTF
TRBV28	TRBD1	many	TRBJ2-7	TGTGCCTCCAAGCACGGGACAGACTACGAGCAGTACTTC	CASKHGTDYEQYF
TRBV5-1	NA	NA	TRBJ2-1	TGCGCCAGCAGCTTGTCATCTAGTAACAATGAGCAGTTCTTC	CASSLSSSNNEQFF
TRBV5-1	NA	few	TRBJ2-7	TGCGCCAGCAGCTTTACGTGGGGTAACGAGCAGTACTTC	CASSFTWGNEQYF
TRBV5-1	NA	NA	TRBJ2-5	TGCGCCAGCAGACACCGCCAAGAGACCCAGTACTTC	CASRHRQETQYF
TRBV15	TRBD2	few	TRBJ2-1	TGTGCCACCCGGGGACTAGCGGACTCCTACAATGAGCAGTTCTTC	CATRGLADSYNEQFF